This T cell receptor beta chain was sequenced in a study of technical replicates of blood from four donors. This table comes from immunoSEQ multiplex PCR, and its TCRdb copy is limited to in-frame clones, with some not included. The data show some 84,000 clones, roughly 90% seen once. This clone has a single count. Germline CDR1 and CDR2: SGHRS and YFSETQ. The CDR3 runs 16 residues. Between the trimmed V and J ends, which lost 4 bases and 6 bases, there was a span of 21 bases. This receptor was obtained from a human donor in good health. Sequencing was performed on T cells isolated from PBMCs. The chain is built from TRBV5-1 and TRBJ2-3; D may be TRBD1 (5 bases). CDR3 nucleotides: TGCGCCAGCAGCACCAGTAGGACACCTACTCGGGATACGCAGTATTTT. Its translation: CASSTSRTPTRDTQYF.